The 30 T cell receptor beta chains reported below all come from one sample, sequenced in a study of blood T cell repertoires in COVID-19. Measured with immunoSEQ multiplex PCR; TCRdb has only the in-frame clones, and not every one. This table holds 100,000 to 150,000 clones, around four fifths found once. Specimen: peripheral blood. All receptors derive from a human donor in a cohort sampled during active COVID-19.

This clone was seen a handful of times. The chain combines TRBV12-3 or TRBV12-4 with TRBJ2-7, with D possibly TRBD2 on 6 matching bases. Trimming removed 1 base from V and 12 bases from J, with 16 bases in between. The CDR3 consists of 13 residues. CDR3 in amino acids: CASSLGYWDWRYF. The CDR3 nucleotides are TGTGCCAGCAGTTTAGGATATTGGGACTGGCGGTACTTC.

This clone turned up a few times. The V gene is TRBV10-3, the J gene TRBJ2-5; D unclear. The CDR3 runs 12 residues. Trimming took off 6 bases at V and 0 bases at J, with 5 bases between the two ends. Germline CDR1 is ENHRY and CDR2 is SYGVKD. CDR3: CAIRRDQETQYF. The CDR3, as DNA: TGTGCCATCAGACGGGACCAAGAGACCCAGTACTTC.

For this clone: One end of the junction is discordant with germline, which a read error may explain. V is TRBV3-1 (or the pseudogene TRBV3-2) and J is TRBJ1-6; no reliable D call. The germline gives CDR1 LGHDT, CDR2 YNNKEL (reference sequence). CDR3 length: 13 amino acids. The CDR3 is CASSLSSNSPLHF. The CDR3 bases are TGTGCCAGCAGCCTATCCTCTAATTCACCCCTCCACTTT.

This clone has only a few counts. The chain recombines TRBV12-3 or TRBV12-4 with TRBJ1-1; D gene ambiguous. V lost 8 bases, J lost 4 bases, and 14 bases lay in between. The CDR3 covers 13 residues. The CDR3 DNA reads as TGTGCCAGCCGGCCATTAGCTCGCACTGAAGCTTTCTTT. This codes for CASRPLARTEAFF.

This clone was picked up one time. This chain joins TRBV7-9 and TRBJ2-1; D might be TRBD2 (6 bases). CDR3 size: 14 residues. Trimming removed 8 bases at V and 1 base at J, with 12 bases between. Germline V CDR1 and CDR2: SEHNR, FQNEAQ (reference sequence). DNA for the CDR3: TGTGCCAGCCTGAGCCGGGGGTCCTACAATGAGCAGTTCTTC. Translation: CASLSRGSYNEQFF.

The J gene is TRBJ2-1, the V gene TRBV6-1; the match to TRBD2 covers 7 bases. CDR1 is MNHNS and CDR2 is SASEGT in the germline V gene. J lost 3 bases, V lost 3 bases, and 11 bases had no gene match. The CDR3 length is 17 residues. The DNA of the CDR3 is TGTGCCAGCAGTGATCTATTCGGGACTACCCTCTACAATGAGCAGTTCTTC. This translates into CASSDLFGTTLYNEQFF.

The J gene is TRBJ1-5, the V gene TRBV24-1, with a possible D match to TRBD1 (5 bases). CDR1 and CDR2 from the germline V gene are KGHDR and SFDVKD. This CDR3 comprises 13 residues. Deletions cut 10 bases from V and 11 bases from J, with 20 bases between. The CDR3 is CATPPFVPGAQHF. The CDR3 bases are TGTGCCACTCCCCCTTTCGTCCCGGGGGCCCAGCATTTT.

J is TRBJ1-5 and V is TRBV19; 9 bases are a match to TRBD1. Germline V CDR1 and CDR2: LNHDA, SQIVND (reference sequence). V trimming: 4 bases; J trimming: 6 bases; junction bases outside the gene matches: 10. There are 16 residues in the CDR3. CDR3 sequence reads: CASSTLTGGAGQPQHF. The CDR3 DNA is TGTGCCAGTAGTACCCTAACAGGGGGCGCGGGTCAGCCCCAGCATTTT.

V and J are TRBV2 and TRBJ2-5; no firm D call. The germline V gene has CDR1 SNHLY and CDR2 FYNNEI. The germline V and J ends were trimmed by 3 bases and 7 bases, with 12 bases remaining between them. The CDR3 has 13 amino acids. This CDR3 is CASSDGSVRTQYF. The DNA of the CDR3 is TGTGCCAGCAGTGACGGTTCCGTACGGACCCAGTACTTC.

Written as DNA, the CDR3 is TGTGCCAGCAGCCAAGAGGGGACTAGCGGGGGACGCTACGAGCAGTACTTC. Residues: CASSQEGTSGGRYEQYF. The rearrangement links TRBV4-2 to TRBJ2-7; 14 positions match TRBD2. Germline loops: CDR1 LGHNA, CDR2 YNFKEQ. This CDR3 spans 17 amino acids. The ends lost 0 bases at V and 3 bases at J; junction bases unmatched: 4.

The chain has TRBV15 and TRBJ2-7, with D possibly matching TRBD2 (6 bases). V lost 1 base, J lost 1 base, and 11 bases lay in between. Per germline, CDR1 LNHNV and CDR2 YYDKDF (reference sequence). CDR3 length: 15 amino acids. Here the CDR3 DNA reads TGTGCCACCAGCAGAGTGGAGGGGACTTCCTACGAGCAGTACTTC. It is translated as CATSRVEGTSYEQYF.

This clone was seen a few times. This rearrangement joins TRBV18 to TRBJ1-6; a possible D gene is TRBD1 (5 bases). Trimming cost V 4 bases and J 4 bases, with 11 bases left between them. Germline V gene lookup returns CDR1 KGHSH and CDR2 LQKENI. This CDR3 region has 15 residues. DNA for the CDR3: TGTGCCAGCTCACTAGAGCAGGGTTATAATTCACCCCTCCACTTT. Translating it yields CASSLEQGYNSPLHF. The variable domain in full, completed from reference TRBV18 and TRBJ1-6, reads NAGVMQNPRHLVRRRGQEARLRCSPMKGHSHVYWYRQLPEEGLKFMVYLQKENIIDESGMPKERFSAEFPKEGPSILRIQQVVRGDSAAYFCASSLEQGYNSPLHFGNGTRLTVT.

This clone showed up just a few times. The chain carries TRBV4-3 and TRBJ2-1; a weak D match, TRBD2 (6 bases). CDR1 is LGHNA, CDR2 YSLEER, per germline. V was trimmed by 0 bases and J by 4 bases, leaving 13 bases between them. The CDR3 contains 16 residues. The CDR3 protein is CASSQEGFGGYNEQFF. The CDR3 DNA is TGCGCCAGCAGCCAAGAAGGTTTCGGGGGATACAATGAGCAGTTCTTC.

The genes are TRBV15 and TRBJ1-3, with D tentatively TRBD1 (6 bases). The CDR3 has 15 residues. Germline loops: CDR1 LNHNV, CDR2 YYDKDF (reference sequence). Trimming removed 3 bases at V and 0 bases at J, with 9 bases between. The DNA of the CDR3 is TGTGCCACCAGCAGGGGGGCGAGCTCTGGAAACACCATATATTTT. Protein product: CATSRGASSGNTIYF.

This clone was detected once. This chain connects TRBV12-2 to TRBJ1-2. TRBV12-2 is a pseudogene segment. CDR3 length: 13 residues. In nucleotides, the CDR3 is TGTGCAAGTCGCGCTAGGAGGGGTGGAGGCTACACCTTC. Amino acids: CASRARRGGGYTF.

There are a few counts of this clone. V and J are TRBV7-2 and TRBJ2-2; weak D call: TRBD1 (6 bases). Trimming stripped 6 bases from V and 6 bases from J, with 17 bases between. Germline CDR1 and CDR2: SGHTA and FQGNSA. This CDR3 comprises 15 residues. CDR3 bases: TGTGCCAGCAGGCTTACAGGGCAGTCCCCCGGGGAGCTGTTTTTT. The encoded protein is CASRLTGQSPGELFF.

The chain combines TRBV29-1 with TRBJ2-1; 11 nucleotides align to TRBD2. This CDR3 contains 15 residues. Germline CDR1 SQVTM, CDR2 ANQGSEA. V was clipped by 7 bases and J by 7 bases; unmatched bases: 12. The CDR3 nucleotides read TGCAGCGCCCACATTAGCGGGGGGGCTGTAAATGAGCAGTTCTTC. Translated, it gives CSAHISGGAVNEQFF.

This clone has only a few counts. The genes are TRBV7-2 and TRBJ2-1; 8 positions match TRBD1. In germline, CDR1 is SGHTA, CDR2 FQGNSA. The J segment lost 4 bases and the V segment lost 4 bases, leaving 6 bases of the junction unmatched. The CDR3 spans 15 residues. The CDR3 reads CASSSDRGPYNEQFF. CDR3 in DNA: TGTGCCAGCAGCTCAGACAGGGGCCCTTACAATGAGCAGTTCTTC.

This clone has only a few counts. The chain is built from TRBV6-5 and TRBJ2-5; D is perhaps TRBD2 (6 bases). V was pared by 0 bases and J by 4 bases, with 6 bases between. This CDR3 comprises 13 residues. The germline V gene has CDR1 MNHEY and CDR2 SVGAGI. CDR3 amino acids: CASSYSGGETQYF. The CDR3, as DNA: TGTGCCAGCAGTTACTCCGGGGGAGAGACCCAGTACTTC.

V gene TRBV19 combines with J gene TRBJ2-7; maybe TRBD2 (6 bases). Trimming took off 2 bases at V and 0 bases at J, with 8 bases between the two ends. The length of the CDR3 is 14 residues. Germline V gene lookup returns CDR1 LNHDA and CDR2 SQIVND (reference sequence). The CDR3 DNA sequence: TGTGCCAGTAGTATAATGGGGGGCTCCTACGAGCAGTACTTC. This encodes CASSIMGGSYEQYF.

In nucleotides, the CDR3 is TGTGCCAGCAGCGGGGGACTAGCGGGGCTCCTAAATTACAATGAGCAGTTCTTC. Protein sequence: CASSGGLAGLLNYNEQFF. V is TRBV7-2 and J is TRBJ2-1; 13 nucleotides match TRBD2. The length of the CDR3 is 18 residues. Looked up from germline, CDR1 is SGHTA and CDR2 is FQGNSA. V lost 5 bases to trimming and J lost 4 bases; unmatched junction nucleotides: 11.

The rearrangement uses TRBV7-2 and TRBJ2-1, with 13 bases aligning to TRBD2. Germline V gene lookup returns CDR1 SGHTA and CDR2 FQGNSA. The CDR3 has 16 residues. V lost 4 bases to trimming and J lost 3 bases; unmatched junction nucleotides: 3. As DNA, the CDR3 is TGTGCCAGCAGCTCTACTAGCGGGGGGGTCTACAATGAGCAGTTCTTC. It yields the protein CASSSTSGGVYNEQFF.

CDR3 DNA sequence: TGTGCCAGCAGCCAAGAGACGACTTCTGGAAACACCATATATTTT. Translation: CASSQETTSGNTIYF. The chain employs TRBV3-1 (or the pseudogene TRBV3-2) and TRBJ1-3; unclear D gene. The CDR3 has 15 residues. From germline, CDR1 is LGHDT and CDR2 YNNKEL (reference sequence). V was pared by 0 bases and J by 1 base, with 7 bases between.

The chain recombines TRBV5-1 with TRBJ2-2, with 7 positions matching TRBD1. V lost 5 bases, J lost 0 bases, and 4 bases stayed unmatched. CDR3 length: 15 residues. Germline V CDR1 and CDR2: SGHRS, YFSETQ. The CDR3 nucleotides are TGCGCCAGCAGGGCCGGGACAGCGAACACCGGGGAGCTGTTTTTT. It specifies CASRAGTANTGELFF.

V is TRBV6-6 and J is TRBJ2-3; the match to TRBD2 covers 9 bases. The V and J ends lost 4 bases and 0 bases, in that order; junction bases with no gene match: 5. This CDR3 is 16 amino acids long. Per the germline V gene, CDR1 is MNHNY and CDR2 is SVGAGI (reference sequence). The chain's CDR3 is CASSSGTSRSTDTQYF. CDR3 DNA sequence: TGTGCCAGCAGTTCAGGGACTAGCCGTAGCACAGATACGCAGTATTTT.

This chain links TRBV6-5 with TRBJ1-2; weak D call: TRBD1 (5 bases). V lost 7 bases and J lost 7, with 16 bases in between. The CDR3 is 13 residues long. Germline CDR1 reads MNHEY; CDR2 reads SVGAGI. The CDR3 loop reads CASTGGSFIGYTF. The DNA for the CDR3 is TGTGCCAGCACGGGGGGTTCCTTTATTGGCTACACCTTC.

This sequence joins TRBV5-4 and TRBJ2-7, with D perhaps matching TRBD1 (5 bases). Trimming pared 2 bases from V and 2 bases from J, leaving 14 bases between. The germline CDR1 and CDR2 sequences are SGHNT and YYREEE (reference sequence). This CDR3 has 15 amino acids. The chain's CDR3 is CASSLPGQGAYEQYF. DNA of the CDR3: TGTGCCAGCAGCTTACCCGGGCAGGGCGCCTACGAGCAGTACTTC.

The J gene is TRBJ1-1, the V gene TRBV7-2; D is perhaps TRBD1 (6 bases). The CDR3 runs 11 residues. Between the trimmed V and J ends, which lost 4 bases and 9 bases, there was a span of 9 bases. CDR1 is SGHTA, CDR2 FQGNSA, per germline. The CDR3 loop is CASSYTGKAFF. The CDR3 coding sequence is TGTGCCAGCAGCTATACAGGGAAAGCTTTCTTT.

The chain employs TRBV3-1 (or the pseudogene TRBV3-2) and TRBJ2-5; 14 nucleotides match TRBD2. V dropped 4 bases and J dropped 2; count of bases not matched to a gene: 3. Germline assignment: CDR1 LGHDT and CDR2 YNNKEL (reference sequence). The CDR3 totals 16 residues. The CDR3 nucleotides read TGTGCCAGCAGCCCAAGACTAGCGGGGGGGCAAGAGACCCAGTACTTC. Residues: CASSPRLAGGQETQYF.

This chain joins TRBV5-4 and TRBJ2-3; TRBD2 agrees at 11 bases. CDR1 and CDR2 (germline): SGHNT, YYREEE (reference sequence). V trimming: 2 bases; J trimming: 5 bases; junction bases outside the gene matches: 4. The CDR3 spans 15 residues. CDR3 sequence (DNA): TGTGCCAGCAGCTTTAGCGGGGGGGCGGGAGATACGCAGTATTTT. Its protein product is CASSFSGGAGDTQYF.